Listed here is a single T cell receptor beta chain. Its target is not known. A junction boundary mismatches the germline segment, possibly from a read error. The library came from three nested PCR rounds adapted from ARM-PCR protocols. In TCRdb, the multiplex PCR reads were re-called with MiXCR into one record per CDR3 protein. The repertoire consists of 90,000 to 100,000 distinct CDR3 sequences, with about 80% occurring once and the leading ten covering less than 40%. This record comes from a study of tumor and adjacent non-tumor tissue in lung cancer. Overall study context: Each sample yielded 3.9 million or so productive TCRbeta reads on average.

Regarding the study as a whole: Top 100 clones took a larger repertoire share in normal lung. Patients with more diverse tumor TCRs had worse survival.

RNA was extracted from bulk tissue without any cell sorting. Distant lung tissue was collected more than 3 cm away from the tumor edge. Chemotherapy-naive patients with new lung cancer underwent thoracic surgery in China, August–late 2014. The germline V gene encodes CDR1 LGHNT and CDR2 FRNRAP. The CDR3 runs 14 residues. The sequenced sample consisted of distant non-tumor lung tissue. The rearrangement joins TRBV12-5 to TRBJ1-5; D may be TRBD1 (5 bases). This TCR came from a man between 60 and 75 years old with small cell lung cancer. Here the CDR3 reads CASGLGPGGQAQHF. CDR3 in DNA: TGTGCTAGTGGTCTGGGTCCTGGGGGTCAGGCCCAGCATTTT.